This T cell receptor beta chain was documented in a study of cytomegalovirus exposure and HLA in healthy donors. PCR employed 60 Vbeta and 13 Jbeta primers. Only in-frame clones appear in the TCRdb table, and some are missing; sequencing was by immunoSEQ multiplex PCR. The sample table includes 100,000 to 150,000 clones. This CDR3 contains 18 residues. Germline V gene lookup returns CDR1 LGHNA and CDR2 YNFKEQ. V lost 11 bases to trimming and J lost 4 bases, with 30 bases between them. General study findings and limits: Within an earlier analysis, most TCR beta V segments proved productive either about 87% or about 30% of the time. It was confirmed in vitro that three of the CMV-associated chains were specific for CMV antigens. Reports showed the classifier diagnosing cytomegalovirus status with high specificity and sensitivity.

A note on this clone: Its antigen is undetermined.

V gene TRBV4-2 combines with J gene TRBJ2-1; tentatively, D is TRBD2 (8 bases). This sequence originates from a man aged 18 to 35 in good health and CMV-seronegative. Sequencing was carried out using PBMCs. This CDR3 is CAGTGTEKAGEFYNEQFF. CDR3 coding DNA: TGTGCCGGAACCGGGACAGAGAAAGCGGGAGAGTTTTACAATGAGCAGTTCTTC.